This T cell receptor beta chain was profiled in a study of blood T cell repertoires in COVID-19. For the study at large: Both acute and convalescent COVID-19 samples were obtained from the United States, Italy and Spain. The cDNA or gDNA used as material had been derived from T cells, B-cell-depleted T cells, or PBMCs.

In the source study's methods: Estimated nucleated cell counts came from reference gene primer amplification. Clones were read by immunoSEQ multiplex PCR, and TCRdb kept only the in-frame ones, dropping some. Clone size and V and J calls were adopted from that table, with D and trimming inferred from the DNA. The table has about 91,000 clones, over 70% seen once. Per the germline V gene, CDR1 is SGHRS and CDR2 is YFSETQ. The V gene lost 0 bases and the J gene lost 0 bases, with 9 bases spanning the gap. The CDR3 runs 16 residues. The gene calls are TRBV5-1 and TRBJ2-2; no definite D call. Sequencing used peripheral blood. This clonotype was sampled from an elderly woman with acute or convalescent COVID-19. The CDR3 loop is CASSLGTVANTGELFF. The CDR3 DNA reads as TGCGCCAGCAGCTTGGGAACTGTTGCGAACACCGGGGAGCTGTTTTTT.